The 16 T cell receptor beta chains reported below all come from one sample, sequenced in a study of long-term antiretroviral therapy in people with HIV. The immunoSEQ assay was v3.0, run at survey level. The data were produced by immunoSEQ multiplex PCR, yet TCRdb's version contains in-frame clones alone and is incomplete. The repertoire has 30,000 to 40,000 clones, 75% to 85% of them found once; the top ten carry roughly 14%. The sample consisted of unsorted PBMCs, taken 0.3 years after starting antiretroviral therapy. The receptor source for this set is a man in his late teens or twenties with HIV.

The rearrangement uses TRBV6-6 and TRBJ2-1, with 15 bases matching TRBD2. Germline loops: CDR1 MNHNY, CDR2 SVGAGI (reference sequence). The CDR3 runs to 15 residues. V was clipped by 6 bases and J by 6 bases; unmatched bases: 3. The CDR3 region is CASSPGLAGGNEQFF. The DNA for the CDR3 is TGTGCCAGCAGCCCGGGACTAGCGGGAGGCAATGAGCAGTTCTTC.

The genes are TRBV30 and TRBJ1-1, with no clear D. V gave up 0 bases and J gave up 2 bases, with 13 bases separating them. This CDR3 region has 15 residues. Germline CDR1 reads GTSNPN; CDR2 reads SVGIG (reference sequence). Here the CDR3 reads CAWSVGHRLNTEAFF. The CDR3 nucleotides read TGTGCCTGGAGTGTAGGCCACCGGCTAAACACTGAAGCTTTCTTT.

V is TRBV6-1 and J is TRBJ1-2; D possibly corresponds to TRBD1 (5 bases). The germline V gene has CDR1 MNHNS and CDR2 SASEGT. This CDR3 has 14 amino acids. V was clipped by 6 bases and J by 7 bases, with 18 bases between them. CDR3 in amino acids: CASRTGPQGRGYTF. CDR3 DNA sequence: TGTGCCAGCAGAACCGGGCCTCAGGGACGTGGCTACACCTTC.

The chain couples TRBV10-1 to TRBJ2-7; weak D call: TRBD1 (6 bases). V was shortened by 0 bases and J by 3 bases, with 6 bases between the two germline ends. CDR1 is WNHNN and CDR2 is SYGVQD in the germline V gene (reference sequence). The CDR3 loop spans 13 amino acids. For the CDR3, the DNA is TGCGCCAGCAGTGAGTCGGGACACTACGAGCAGTACTTC. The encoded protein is CASSESGHYEQYF.

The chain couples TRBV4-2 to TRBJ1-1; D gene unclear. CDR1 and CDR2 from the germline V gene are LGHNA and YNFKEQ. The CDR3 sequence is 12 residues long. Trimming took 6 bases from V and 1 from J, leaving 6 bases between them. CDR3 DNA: TGTGCCAGCAGGGGAGCGAACACTGAAGCTTTCTTT. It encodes CASRGANTEAFF.

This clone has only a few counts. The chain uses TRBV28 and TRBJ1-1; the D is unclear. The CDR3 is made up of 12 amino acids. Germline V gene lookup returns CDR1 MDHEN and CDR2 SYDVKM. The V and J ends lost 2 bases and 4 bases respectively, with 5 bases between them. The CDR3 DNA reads TGTGCCAGCAGTTTAGGACCCACTGAAGCTTTCTTT. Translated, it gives CASSLGPTEAFF.

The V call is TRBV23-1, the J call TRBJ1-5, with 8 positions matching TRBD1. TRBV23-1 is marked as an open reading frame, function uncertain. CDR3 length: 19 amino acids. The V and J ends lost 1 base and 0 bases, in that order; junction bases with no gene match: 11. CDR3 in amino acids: CASSQWTGWSEYSNQPQHF. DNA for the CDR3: TGCGCCAGCAGTCAATGGACAGGGTGGTCGGAATATAGCAATCAGCCCCAGCATTTT.

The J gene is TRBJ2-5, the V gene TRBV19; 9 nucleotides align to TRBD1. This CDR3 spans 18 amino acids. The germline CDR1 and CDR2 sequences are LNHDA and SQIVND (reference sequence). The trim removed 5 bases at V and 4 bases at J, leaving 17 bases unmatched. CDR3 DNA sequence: TGTGCCAGTAGTCCCCTAATCGCACAGGGGGCGGGCGGAGAGACCCAGTACTTC. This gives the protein CASSPLIAQGAGGETQYF.

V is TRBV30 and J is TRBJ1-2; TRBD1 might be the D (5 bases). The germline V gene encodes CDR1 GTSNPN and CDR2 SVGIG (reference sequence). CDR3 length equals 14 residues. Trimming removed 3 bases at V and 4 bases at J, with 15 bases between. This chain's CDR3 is CAWRTAVASYGYTF. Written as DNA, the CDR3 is TGTGCCTGGAGGACAGCTGTAGCTAGCTATGGCTACACCTTC.

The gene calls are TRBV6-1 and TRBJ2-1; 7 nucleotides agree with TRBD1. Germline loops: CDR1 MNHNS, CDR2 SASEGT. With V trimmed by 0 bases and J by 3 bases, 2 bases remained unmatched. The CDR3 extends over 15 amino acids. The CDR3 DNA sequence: TGTGCCAGCAGTGAAGCGGCAGGGGGCTACAATGAGCAGTTCTTC. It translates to CASSEAAGGYNEQFF.

This chain's CDR3 is CASSYSPANTEAFF. The CDR3 DNA is TGTGCCAGCAGTTACTCGCCCGCGAACACTGAAGCTTTCTTT. The chain recombines TRBV6-5 with TRBJ1-1; D is unclear. Trimming removed 0 bases from V and 1 base from J, with 6 bases in between. The CDR3 loop spans 14 amino acids. The germline V gene has CDR1 MNHEY and CDR2 SVGAGI.

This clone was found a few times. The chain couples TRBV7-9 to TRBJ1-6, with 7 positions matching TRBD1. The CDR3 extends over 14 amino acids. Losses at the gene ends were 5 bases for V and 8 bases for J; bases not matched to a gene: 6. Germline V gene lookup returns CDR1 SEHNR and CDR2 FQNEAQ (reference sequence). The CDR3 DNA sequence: TGTGCCAGCAGCGAGACAGGGAGGCATTCACCCCTCCACTTT. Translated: CASSETGRHSPLHF.

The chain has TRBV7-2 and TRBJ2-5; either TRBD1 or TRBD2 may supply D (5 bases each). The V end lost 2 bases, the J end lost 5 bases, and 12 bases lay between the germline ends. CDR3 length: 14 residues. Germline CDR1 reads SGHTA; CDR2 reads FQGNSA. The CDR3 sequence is CASSLNGARETQYF. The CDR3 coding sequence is TGTGCCAGCAGCTTAAACGGGGCGCGCGAGACCCAGTACTTC.

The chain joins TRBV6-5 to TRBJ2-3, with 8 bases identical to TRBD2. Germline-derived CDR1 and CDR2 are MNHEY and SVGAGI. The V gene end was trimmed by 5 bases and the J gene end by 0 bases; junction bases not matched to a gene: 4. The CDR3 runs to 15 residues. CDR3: CASSPSGYSTDTQYF. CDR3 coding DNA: TGTGCCAGCAGTCCTAGCGGGTATAGCACAGATACGCAGTATTTT.

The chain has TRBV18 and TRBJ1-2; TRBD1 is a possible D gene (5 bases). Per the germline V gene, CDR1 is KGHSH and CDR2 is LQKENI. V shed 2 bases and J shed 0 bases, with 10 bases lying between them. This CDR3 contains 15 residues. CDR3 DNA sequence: TGTGCCAGCTCACCAATACAGGACCCTAACTATGGCTACACCTTC. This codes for CASSPIQDPNYGYTF.

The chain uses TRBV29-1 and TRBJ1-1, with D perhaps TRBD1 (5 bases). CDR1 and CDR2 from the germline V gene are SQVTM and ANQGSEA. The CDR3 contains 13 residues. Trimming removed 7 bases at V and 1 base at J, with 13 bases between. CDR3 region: CSGRLGANTEAFF. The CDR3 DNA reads TGCAGCGGTCGGTTAGGGGCGAACACTGAAGCTTTCTTT.